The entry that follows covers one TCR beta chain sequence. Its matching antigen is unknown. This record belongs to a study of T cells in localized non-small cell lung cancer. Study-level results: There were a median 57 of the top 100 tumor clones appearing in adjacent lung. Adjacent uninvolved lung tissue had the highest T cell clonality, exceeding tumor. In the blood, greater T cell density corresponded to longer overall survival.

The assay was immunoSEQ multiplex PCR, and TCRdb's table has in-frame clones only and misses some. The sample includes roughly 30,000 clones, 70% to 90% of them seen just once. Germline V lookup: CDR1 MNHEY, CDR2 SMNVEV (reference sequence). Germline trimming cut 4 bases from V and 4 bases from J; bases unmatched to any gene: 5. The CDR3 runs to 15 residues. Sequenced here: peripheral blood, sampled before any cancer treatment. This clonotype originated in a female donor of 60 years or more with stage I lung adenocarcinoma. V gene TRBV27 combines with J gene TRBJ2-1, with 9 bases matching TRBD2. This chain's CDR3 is CASSSREGTYNEQFF. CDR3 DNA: TGTGCCAGCAGTTCGCGGGAGGGGACTTACAATGAGCAGTTCTTC.